This note documents a single T cell receptor (beta chain) sequence. Antigen specificity is unknown. The data belong to a study of T cells in Graves' hyperthyroidism and ophthalmopathy. Study-wide results and limits: Model predictions of ophthalmopathy came a median around 6.5 months before onset. Also found in blood were most expanded thyroid clonotypes above 0.001.

Germline V gene lookup returns CDR1 SEHNR and CDR2 FQNEAQ (reference sequence). The CDR3 totals 17 residues. V gave up 5 bases and J gave up 4 bases; unmatched junction bases: 12. It was RNA transcripts that yielded the amplified TCR beta CDR3 regions. HTBI primers were used for first-round RT-PCR of the TCR CDR3. Each CDR3 protein is one row after TCRdb ran MiXCR on the multiplex PCR reads. The sample gives some 350,000 distinct CDR3 sequences, around 14% of which show up once; 28% is in the top ten. The sample consisted of blood. The TCR originated in a woman younger than 35 with Graves' hyperthyroidism that later progressed to Graves' ophthalmopathy. V gene TRBV7-9 combines with J gene TRBJ2-1, with 9 bases aligning to TRBD2. CDR3 amino acids: CASSKSLAGVRYNEQFF. For the CDR3, the DNA is TGTGCCAGCAGCAAGAGTTTAGCGGGAGTCCGGTACAATGAGCAGTTCTTC.